These 32 T cell receptor beta chains came from one sample sequenced in a study of patients and donors after allogeneic stem cell transplantation. One entry per CDR3 protein results from TCRdb running MiXCR on the RT-PCR reads. The sample has some 880,000 distinct CDR3 sequences, roughly 17% seen once. The sequenced material came from blood, either unsorted or a sorted T cell fraction (not recorded which). The receptors here all came from a human donor who was either an allogeneic HSCT recipient or a stem cell or donor lymphocyte infusion donor (not recorded which). It is not recorded whose cells these are; they may come from a transplant donor.

V usage is TRBV27 and J usage is TRBJ2-3, with 9 bases lining up with TRBD2. CDR3 length: 16 residues. CDR1 and CDR2 (germline): MNHEY, SMNVEV (reference sequence). Germline trimming cut 6 bases from V and 2 bases from J; bases unmatched to any gene: 9. CDR3 nucleotide sequence: TGTGCCAGCAGCCCACTGAGCGGGGGGCACACAGATACGCAGTATTTT. This codes for CASSPLSGGHTDTQYF.

There are a few counts of this clonotype. The chain joins TRBV7-9 to TRBJ2-1, with D uncertain. The germline V gene has CDR1 SEHNR and CDR2 FQNEAQ (reference sequence). This CDR3 is 16 amino acids long. The V end lost 1 base, the J end lost 3 bases, and 13 bases lay between the germline ends. CDR3 nucleotide sequence: TGTGCCAGCAGCTTAGTCGTAAAAAGGGTCTACAATGAGCAGTTCTTC. As protein: CASSLVVKRVYNEQFF.

The genes are TRBV6-1 and TRBJ2-4, with 16 bases matching TRBD2. Looked up from germline, CDR1 is MNHNS and CDR2 is SASEGT. After removal of 4 bases from V and 2 bases from J, the junction contained 2 bases not matched to a gene. This CDR3 contains 17 residues. The CDR3 spells CASSAGLAGGTKNIQYF. CDR3 DNA sequence: TGTGCCAGCAGTGCGGGACTAGCGGGGGGGACCAAAAACATTCAGTACTTC.

Ten or more counts support this clonotype. The rearrangement uses TRBV12-3 or TRBV12-4 and TRBJ2-1; 7 bases line up with TRBD1. There are 14 residues in the CDR3. V lost 6 bases to trimming and J lost 9 bases; unmatched junction nucleotides: 11. Written as DNA, the CDR3 is TGTGCCAGCAGCTATAATGCAGGGGGTAGTGAGCAGTTCTTC. Translated, it gives CASSYNAGGSEQFF.

This clonotype came up a few times. The V gene is TRBV29-1, the J gene TRBJ1-1; TRBD1 is a possible D gene (6 bases). This CDR3 comprises 14 residues. Germline V lookup: CDR1 SQVTM, CDR2 ANQGSEA. V was pared by 3 bases and J by 0 bases, with 11 bases between. The CDR3 loop is CSVESRGVNTEAFF. CDR3 DNA: TGCAGCGTTGAGTCTAGGGGGGTGAACACTGAAGCTTTCTTT.

The chain has TRBV5-1 and TRBJ1-1, with 10 bases identical to TRBD1. This CDR3 spans 15 amino acids. CDR1 is SGHRS, CDR2 YFSETQ, per germline. The J segment lost 3 bases and the V segment lost 4 bases, leaving 6 bases of the junction unmatched. CDR3 loop: CASSAGTGADTEAFF. The CDR3 coding sequence is TGCGCCAGCAGCGCCGGGACAGGGGCGGACACTGAAGCTTTCTTT.

This clonotype occurred a few times. One end of the junction does not line up with germline, which may come from a read error. V gene TRBV5-8 combines with J gene TRBJ2-1; no reliable D call. This CDR3 has 16 residues. Germline CDR1 and CDR2: SGHTS and YDEGEE. For the CDR3, the DNA is TGTGCCAGCAGCATTGGTACCTCGTTCTCCGACAATGAGCAGTTCTTC. Amino acid sequence: CASSIGTSFSDNEQFF.

The chain links TRBV12-3 or TRBV12-4 to TRBJ1-1; D not certain. This CDR3 is 16 amino acids long. The V end was cut by 7 bases, the J end by 2 bases, with 20 bases between. CDR3 protein: CASNKKRTGINTEAFF. CDR3 in DNA: TGTGCCAGCAACAAAAAACGGACGGGAATAAACACTGAAGCTTTCTTT.

The chain has TRBV7-9 and TRBJ2-4; D is possibly TRBD1 (5 bases). The CDR3 has 17 amino acids. Trimming cost V 6 bases and J 1 base, with 19 bases left between them. In germline, CDR1 is SEHNR, CDR2 FQNEAQ (reference sequence). The CDR3 sequence is CASRPGPGIGAKNIQYF. The CDR3 DNA reads TGTGCCAGCAGGCCCGGTCCAGGGATCGGGGCCAAAAACATTCAGTACTTC. Full variable domain (outside the CDR3, taken from reference TRBV7-9 and TRBJ2-4): DTGVSQNPRHKITKRGQNVTFRCDPISEHNRLYWYRQTLGQGPEFLTYFQNEAQLEKSRLLSDRFSAERPKGSFSTLEIQRTEQGDSAMYLCASRPGPGIGAKNIQYFGAGTRLSVL.

This clonotype was observed a handful of times. The chain carries TRBV18 and TRBJ2-1, with 9 nucleotides matching TRBD2. After removal of 3 bases from V and 6 bases from J, the junction contained 3 bases not matched to a gene. The CDR3 covers 14 residues. Germline V gene data show CDR1 as KGHSH and CDR2 as LQKENI. The CDR3 is CASSPSGRLNEQFF. The CDR3 region has the DNA TGTGCCAGCTCACCTAGCGGGAGACTCAATGAGCAGTTCTTC.

The rearrangement uses TRBV5-1 and TRBJ2-2, with D perhaps being TRBD1 or TRBD2 (6 bases each). The CDR3 contains 14 residues. V lost 4 bases and J 9 bases, leaving 16 bases between the germline ends. Germline loops: CDR1 SGHRS, CDR2 YFSETQ. The CDR3 sequence: CASSDIWGARELFF. The CDR3 DNA sequence: TGCGCCAGCAGCGACATATGGGGGGCCAGGGAGCTGTTTTTT.

V usage is TRBV6-1 and J usage is TRBJ2-7; TRBD2 is a possible D gene (6 bases). Germline-derived CDR1 and CDR2 are MNHNS and SASEGT. The V end was cut by 5 bases, the J end by 4 bases, with 18 bases between. CDR3 size: 15 residues. CDR3 bases: TGTGCCAGCAGTCCTGGGACTCCGGTCTCATACGAGCAGTACTTC. Translated: CASSPGTPVSYEQYF.

The gene calls are TRBV20-1 and TRBJ2-1; TRBD2 matches 10 bases. This CDR3 is built from 16 residues. The trim removed 5 bases at V and 0 bases at J, leaving 7 bases unmatched. Germline lookup yields CDR1 DFQATT and CDR2 SNEGSKA (reference sequence). The CDR3 sequence is CSAQGLAESSYNEQFF. The CDR3 DNA reads TGCAGTGCTCAAGGACTAGCGGAGAGCTCCTACAATGAGCAGTTCTTC.

This clonotype was observed a few times. The chain combines TRBV7-6 with TRBJ1-5; TRBD1 is a possible D gene (5 bases). The CDR3 is 16 residues long. From germline, CDR1 is SGHVS and CDR2 FNYEAQ. With 3 bases removed from V and 0 bases from J, the gap between germline ends came to 12 bases. The DNA for the CDR3 is TGTGCCAGCAGCTTCCCGGGAGGGGTTAGCAATCAGCCCCAGCATTTT. Residues: CASSFPGGVSNQPQHF.

The chain couples TRBV20-1 to TRBJ1-1; 8 bases agree with TRBD1. CDR3 length equals 13 residues. Germline V CDR1 and CDR2: DFQATT, SNEGSKA (reference sequence). V lost 6 bases to trimming and J lost 1 base; unmatched junction nucleotides: 4. The CDR3 reads CSASTGENTEAFF. CDR3 DNA sequence: TGCAGTGCCTCGACAGGGGAGAACACTGAAGCTTTCTTT.

In its sample, this clonotype was seen a few times. The chain combines TRBV4-1 with TRBJ2-4; 7 bases line up with TRBD1. The junction had 11 bases not matched to a gene; V was cut back by 0 bases and J by 0 bases. The CDR3 runs to 19 residues. Germline CDR1 and CDR2: MGHRA and YSYEKL. For the CDR3, the DNA is TGCGCCAGCAGCCAAGAAGGAGAACAGGGGTCTTTAGCCAAAAACATTCAGTACTTC. Translated, it gives CASSQEGEQGSLAKNIQYF.

The V and J genes are TRBV5-1 and TRBJ2-1, with D perhaps given as TRBD1 or TRBD2 (6 bases each). Germline V gene sequence: CDR1 SGHRS, CDR2 YFSETQ. The CDR3 totals 15 residues. The V end was cut by 4 bases, the J end by 9 bases, with 20 bases between. CDR3 in DNA: TGCGCCAGCAGCCCAGGAGAGACTAGGGGGACTGAGCAGTTCTTC. Amino acid sequence: CASSPGETRGTEQFF. The variable domain in full, completed from reference TRBV5-1 and TRBJ2-1, reads KAGVTQTPRYLIKTRGQQVTLSCSPISGHRSVSWYQQTPGQGLQFLFEYFSETQRNKGNFPGRFSGRQFSNSRSEMNVSTLELGDSALYLCASSPGETRGTEQFFGPGTRLTVL.

J is TRBJ1-6 and V is TRBV6-5; D possibly corresponds to TRBD1 (5 bases). CDR1 is MNHEY, CDR2 SVGAGI, per germline. V gave up 2 bases and J gave up 10 bases, with 18 bases separating them. CDR3 length: 16 residues. CDR3 coding DNA: TGTGCCAGCAGTTACCCAAGCGGGGCCTTCGGGTCACCCCTCCACTTT. This gives the protein CASSYPSGAFGSPLHF.

This rearrangement joins TRBV30 to TRBJ2-1, with 8 positions matching TRBD2. Germline CDR1 and CDR2: GTSNPN and SVGIG (reference sequence). CDR3 length: 13 residues. For the CDR3, the DNA is TGTGCTTTGGTAGCGGGGACCTACAATGAGCAGTTCTTC. As protein: CALVAGTYNEQFF.

DNA for the CDR3: TGTGCCAGCATCCTGGGGGCGGGGGCCAATCAGCCCCAGCATTTT. Its translation is CASILGAGANQPQHF. This chain uses TRBV2 with TRBJ1-5; a possible D gene is TRBD1 (6 bases). V lost 7 bases, J lost 3 bases, and 16 bases lay in between. Germline V lookup: CDR1 SNHLY, CDR2 FYNNEI. The CDR3 covers 15 residues.

This clonotype has a handful of counts. The CDR3 here is CATSRDLGTSGSNEQFF. CDR3 nucleotides: TGTGCCACCAGCAGAGATTTGGGGACTAGCGGGAGCAATGAGCAGTTCTTC. J is TRBJ2-1 and V is TRBV15, with 14 bases aligning to TRBD2. Per the germline V gene, CDR1 is LNHNV and CDR2 is YYDKDF (reference sequence). The CDR3 is 17 amino acids. The J segment lost 6 bases and the V segment lost 0 bases, leaving 4 bases of the junction unmatched.

This clonotype was recorded a few times. This chain links TRBV25-1 with TRBJ2-7, with TRBD2 as a possible D gene (6 bases). Deletions cut 6 bases from V and 11 bases from J, with 20 bases between. CDR1 and CDR2 (germline): MGHDK, SYGVNS. The CDR3 has 13 amino acids. This chain's CDR3 is CASSYWAGTVEYF. In DNA form, the CDR3 reads TGTGCCAGCAGCTATTGGGCCGGGACTGTGGAGTACTTC.

This clonotype was seen many times. V and J are TRBV20-1 and TRBJ2-5; D not resolved. V dropped 1 base and J dropped 1 base, with 1 base sitting between them. Germline loops: CDR1 DFQATT, CDR2 SNEGSKA (reference sequence). The CDR3 sequence is 11 residues long. The DNA of the CDR3 is TGCAGTGCTAGAGTCCAAGAGACCCAGTACTTC. As protein: CSARVQETQYF.

The chain carries TRBV29-1 and TRBJ2-3; 7 bases map to TRBD1. CDR1 SQVTM and CDR2 ANQGSEA come from the germline V gene. There are 12 residues in the CDR3. CDR3 sequence reads: CATGERTDTQYF. For the CDR3, the DNA is TGCGCAACAGGGGAGCGCACAGATACGCAGTATTTT.

The table lists this clonotype with a few counts. V gene TRBV12-3 or TRBV12-4 combines with J gene TRBJ2-7; TRBD1 or TRBD2 may be the D gene (5 bases each). The CDR3 consists of 14 residues. Trimming took off 4 bases at V and 5 bases at J, with 15 bases between the two ends. CDR3: CASSSNRLGDEQYF. Here the CDR3 DNA reads TGTGCCAGCAGTTCCAACCGGTTGGGGGACGAGCAGTACTTC.

This clonotype was counted at least ten times. The chain employs TRBV20-1 and TRBJ2-1; maybe TRBD2 (6 bases). The CDR3 has 15 amino acids. V was shortened by 0 bases and J by 3 bases, with 12 bases between the two germline ends. Germline loops: CDR1 DFQATT, CDR2 SNEGSKA (reference sequence). CDR3 nucleotides: TGCAGTGCTAGAGAGGGGATTAGCGGCTACAATGAGCAGTTCTTC. Encoded protein: CSAREGISGYNEQFF.

Comment on this clonotype: The conserved closing phenylalanine or tryptophan is absent in this CDR3, likely reflecting a read error. The chain recombines TRBV4-1 with TRBJ1-1, with 9 bases lining up with TRBD1. Germline V gives CDR1 MGHRA, CDR2 YSYEKL. This CDR3 spans 15 amino acids. V lost 3 bases to trimming and J lost 3 bases; unmatched junction nucleotides: 5. This CDR3 reads CASSQTQGADTEAFL. CDR3 sequence (DNA): TGCGCCAGCAGCCAGACACAGGGGGCGGACACTGAAGCTTTCCTT.

This clonotype showed up many times. The chain is built from TRBV12-3 or TRBV12-4 and TRBJ1-5; D perhaps matches TRBD1 (5 bases). The V gene lost 4 bases and the J gene lost 6 bases, with 13 bases spanning the gap. The CDR3 covers 14 residues. The CDR3, as DNA: TGTGCCAGCAGTTACACGGGGGTCGGTCAGCCCCAGCATTTT. This codes for CASSYTGVGQPQHF.

V is TRBV20-1 and J is TRBJ2-1; 12 bases are a match to TRBD2. The junction had 6 bases not matched to a gene; V was cut back by 3 bases and J by 3 bases. CDR1 and CDR2 (germline): DFQATT, SNEGSKA (reference sequence). CDR3 length: 16 amino acids. The CDR3 reads CSARVLAGGVYNEQFF. The CDR3 DNA reads as TGCAGTGCTAGGGTACTAGCGGGGGGCGTCTACAATGAGCAGTTCTTC.

The chain couples TRBV29-1 to TRBJ1-1; perhaps TRBD1 as D (6 bases). V shed 5 bases and J shed 1 base, with 26 bases lying between them. The CDR3 sequence is 18 residues long. Germline CDR1 and CDR2: SQVTM and ANQGSEA. The CDR3 sequence: CSVLQGGTHPGTNTEAFF. CDR3 in DNA: TGCAGCGTTTTACAGGGAGGAACTCACCCCGGAACGAACACTGAAGCTTTCTTT.

This clonotype was seen a few times. This chain joins TRBV20-1 and TRBJ1-4, with D perhaps TRBD1 (6 bases). Germline V gene data show CDR1 as DFQATT and CDR2 as SNEGSKA (reference sequence). The CDR3 covers 14 residues. V lost 0 bases, J lost 7 bases, and 12 bases lay in between. The CDR3 spells CSARDRRGGEKLFF. The CDR3, as DNA: TGCAGTGCTAGAGATCGAAGGGGGGGTGAAAAACTGTTTTTT.

The genes are TRBV5-4 and TRBJ2-5; D may be TRBD2 (6 bases). Germline CDR1 reads SGHNT; CDR2 reads YYREEE (reference sequence). This CDR3 is 13 amino acids long. Trimming cost V 7 bases and J 2 bases, with 12 bases left between them. The CDR3 coding sequence is TGTGCCAGCGCCTCGGCGGGACAAGAGACCCAGTACTTC. Its translation is CASASAGQETQYF.